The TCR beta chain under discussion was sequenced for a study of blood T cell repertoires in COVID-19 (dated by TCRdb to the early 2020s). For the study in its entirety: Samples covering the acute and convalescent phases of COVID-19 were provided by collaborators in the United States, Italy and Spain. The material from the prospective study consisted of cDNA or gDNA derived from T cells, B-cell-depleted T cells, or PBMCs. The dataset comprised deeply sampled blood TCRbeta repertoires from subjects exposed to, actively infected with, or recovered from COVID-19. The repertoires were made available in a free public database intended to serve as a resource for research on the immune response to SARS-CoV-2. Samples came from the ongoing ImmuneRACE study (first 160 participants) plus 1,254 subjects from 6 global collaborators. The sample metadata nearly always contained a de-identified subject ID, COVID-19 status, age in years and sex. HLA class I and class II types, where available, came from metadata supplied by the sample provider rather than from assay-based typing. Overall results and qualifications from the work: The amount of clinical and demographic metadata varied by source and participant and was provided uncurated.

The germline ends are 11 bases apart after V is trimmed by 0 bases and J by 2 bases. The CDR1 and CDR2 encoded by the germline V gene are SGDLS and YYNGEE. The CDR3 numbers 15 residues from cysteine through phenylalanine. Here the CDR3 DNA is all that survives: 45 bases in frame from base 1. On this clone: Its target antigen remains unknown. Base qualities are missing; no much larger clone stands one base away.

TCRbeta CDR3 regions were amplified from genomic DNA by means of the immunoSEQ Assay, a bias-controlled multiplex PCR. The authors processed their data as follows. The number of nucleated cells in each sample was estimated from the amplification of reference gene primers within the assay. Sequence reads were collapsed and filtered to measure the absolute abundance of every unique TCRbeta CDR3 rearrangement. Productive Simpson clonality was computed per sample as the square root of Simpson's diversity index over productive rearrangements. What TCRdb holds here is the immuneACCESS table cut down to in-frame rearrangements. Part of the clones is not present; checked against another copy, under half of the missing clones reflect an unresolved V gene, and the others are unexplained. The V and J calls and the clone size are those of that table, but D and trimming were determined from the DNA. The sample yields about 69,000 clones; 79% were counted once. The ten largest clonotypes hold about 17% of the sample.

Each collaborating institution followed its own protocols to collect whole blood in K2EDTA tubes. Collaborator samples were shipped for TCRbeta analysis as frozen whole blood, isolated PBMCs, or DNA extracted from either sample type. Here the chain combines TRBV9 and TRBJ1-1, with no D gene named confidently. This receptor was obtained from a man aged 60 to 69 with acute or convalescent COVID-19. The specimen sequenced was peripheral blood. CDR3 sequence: CASSVGGAINTEAFF. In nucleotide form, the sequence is TGTGCCAGCAGCGTAGGGGGAGCTATCAACACTGAAGCTTTCTTT. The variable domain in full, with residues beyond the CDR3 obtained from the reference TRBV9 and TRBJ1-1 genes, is DSGVTQTPKHLITATGQRVTLRCSPRSGDLSVYWYQQSLDQGLQFLIQYYNGEERAKGNILERFSAQQFPDLHSELNLSSLELGDSALYFCASSVGGAINTEAFFGQGTRLTVV.